The 8 T cell receptor beta chains listed next were all sequenced from one sample in a study of blood T cells in healthy people across ages. A second about 7 to 11 cycle PCR used barcoded and J-beta primers. TCRdb analysed the 5' RACE reads with MiXCR anew, one entry per CDR3 protein. Of about 1,600,000 distinct CDR3 sequences listed, 40% to 50% are singletons. The source material was blood. These receptor sequences come from a woman under 30 in good health.

Many counts were recorded for this clonotype. The rearrangement uses TRBV29-1 and TRBJ2-1; D not resolved. Trimming removed 3 bases from V and 6 bases from J, with 9 bases in between. The V gene's germline CDR1 is SQVTM and CDR2 ANQGSEA. CDR3 length: 12 residues. For the CDR3, the DNA is TGCAGCGTTGAGAAACCCCCCAATGAGCAGTTCTTC. Its protein product is CSVEKPPNEQFF.

The genes are TRBV7-9 and TRBJ1-6; D is perhaps TRBD1 (5 bases). Germline V gene lookup returns CDR1 SEHNR and CDR2 FQNEAQ (reference sequence). V dropped 0 bases and J dropped 8 bases, with 11 bases sitting between them. There are 15 residues in the CDR3. DNA for the CDR3: TGTGCCAGCAGCTTAGCGGGCAGGGAGCATTCACCCCTCCACTTT. As protein: CASSLAGREHSPLHF.

Only a few counts were recorded for this clonotype. The DNA for the CDR3 is TGTGCCTGCTCTGTGGGGGTTTCTCGCACAGATACGCAGTATTTT. This encodes CACSVGVSRTDTQYF. The chain is built from TRBV2 and TRBJ2-3; TRBD1 or TRBD2 may be the D gene (5 bases each). V lost 11 bases to trimming and J lost 1 base, with 19 bases between them. Per germline, CDR1 SNHLY and CDR2 FYNNEI. The CDR3 extends over 15 amino acids.

The chain carries TRBV7-2 and TRBJ2-2; the D gene is possibly TRBD2 (6 bases). Germline CDR1 SGHTA, CDR2 FQGNSA. This CDR3 region has 12 residues. V dropped 5 bases and J dropped 10 bases, with 11 bases sitting between them. The CDR3 here is CASSIGTLELFF. Written as DNA, the CDR3 is TGTGCCAGCAGCATCGGGACTCTGGAGCTGTTTTTT.

This chain's CDR3 is CASSLSSRQGYYGYTF. In nucleotides, the CDR3 is TGTGCCAGCAGTTTATCGAGCCGTCAGGGTTACTATGGCTACACCTTC. The genes are TRBV27 and TRBJ1-2; D might be TRBD1 (5 bases). V was pared by 0 bases and J by 3 bases, with 14 bases between. The CDR3 runs to 16 residues. The germline gives CDR1 MNHEY, CDR2 SMNVEV (reference sequence).

The chain couples TRBV20-1 to TRBJ2-4; 10 bases map to TRBD1. The CDR3 has 16 amino acids. With 5 bases clipped from V and 5 bases from J, the junction kept 12 bases outside the gene matches. Germline V gene lookup returns CDR1 DFQATT and CDR2 SNEGSKA (reference sequence). The CDR3 region is CSAPGRGQGRENIQYF. CDR3 nucleotide sequence: TGCAGTGCTCCGGGCCGGGGACAGGGGAGGGAAAACATTCAGTACTTC.

In its sample, this clonotype was seen a few times. This chain links TRBV3-1 with TRBJ2-7; TRBD1 aligns across 11 bases. V was clipped by 3 bases and J by 4 bases; unmatched bases: 8. Germline V lookup: CDR1 LGHDT, CDR2 YNNKEL (reference sequence). The CDR3 runs 16 residues. CDR3 amino acids: CASSHPIGQGAYEQYF. CDR3 sequence (DNA): TGTGCCAGCAGCCATCCCATAGGACAGGGGGCTTACGAGCAGTACTTC.

The V call is TRBV7-2, the J call TRBJ2-3; unclear D gene. This CDR3 comprises 13 residues. Germline values: CDR1 SGHTA, CDR2 FQGNSA. Trimming removed 4 bases from V and 2 bases from J, with 7 bases in between. As DNA, the CDR3 is TGTGCCAGCAGCTCCCCGGTCACAGATACGCAGTATTTT. Amino acid sequence: CASSSPVTDTQYF.